This is a list of T cell receptor beta chains from one sample in a study of beta chain features in type 1 diabetes. Clones were sequenced by immunoSEQ multiplex PCR, and TCRdb holds only the in-frame ones, with some missing. In the table there are over 350,000 clones, over 13% of which are singletons. Sequenced input: naive CD4+ T cells from blood. These receptors originate from a woman between 18 and 29 years old in good health. The CDR3 runs from the conserved cysteine through the conserved F or W. A D gene is named only where the DNA matches it firmly. A row's size may be missing; if present it is once, few, many or a size class.

j_call,v_call,clone_size,d_call,cdr3_aa,cdr3_nt
TRBJ2-1,TRBV9,-,-,CASSVASNEQFF,TGTGCCAGCAGCGTAGCCTCCAATGAGCAGTTCTTC
TRBJ1-2,TRBV2,-,TRBD1,CASSEAGTGVYGYTF,TGTGCCAGCAGTGAAGCAGGGACAGGAGTCTATGGCTACACCTTC
TRBJ2-1,TRBV7-3,-,TRBD1,CASSSQGAPGAYNEQFF,TGTGCCAGCAGCTCACAGGGGGCCCCTGGCGCGTACAATGAGCAGTTCTTC
TRBJ2-7,TRBV2,few,TRBD1,CASLPDRASYEQYF,TGTGCCAGCCTCCCCGACAGGGCATCCTACGAGCAGTACTTC
TRBJ2-7,TRBV14,-,-,CASSQGRGPYEQYF,TGTGCCAGCAGCCAGGGCAGGGGCCCCTACGAGCAGTACTTC
TRBJ2-5,TRBV9,few,-,CASSVNSMVVETQYF,TGTGCCAGCAGCGTAAACTCGATGGTAGTGGAGACCCAGTACTTC
TRBJ1-1,TRBV18,-,-,CASSPLTRNTEAFF,TGTGCCAGCTCACCCCTGACACGGAACACTGAAGCTTTCTTT
TRBJ1-5,TRBV7-6,-,-,CASSPDGLNQPQHF,TGTGCCAGCAGCCCGGACGGACTCAATCAGCCCCAGCATTTT
TRBJ2-2,TRBV7-2,-,TRBD1,CASSFRDRGATGELFF,TGTGCCAGCAGCTTCCGCGACAGGGGTGCCACCGGGGAGCTGTTTTTT
TRBJ2-3,TRBV7-9,-,TRBD2,CASSLTSEYTDTQYF,TGTGCCAGCAGCTTGACTAGCGAGTACACAGATACGCAGTATTTT
TRBJ2-5,TRBV5-1,-,-,CASTPRGLNRETQYF,TGCGCCAGCACCCCCAGGGGTCTGAATAGGGAGACCCAGTACTTC
TRBJ2-3,TRBV6-5,-,-,CASHGRGTDTQYF,TGTGCCAGCCATGGGCGGGGCACAGATACGCAGTATTTT
TRBJ1-1,TRBV7-9,-,-,CASSTQANTEAFF,TGTGCCAGCAGCACACAGGCGAACACTGAAGCTTTCTTT
TRBJ2-5,TRBV7-9,-,-,CASSKGHQEYF,TGTGCCAGCAGCAAGGGACACCAAGAGTACTTC
TRBJ2-5,TRBV7-2,-,TRBD2,CASSQTSGTGETQYF,TGTGCCAGCAGCCAGACTAGCGGGACGGGAGAGACCCAGTACTTC
TRBJ1-1,TRBV29-1,-,-,CSVKVRGVGEAFF,TGCAGCGTTAAAGTCAGGGGCGTTGGTGAAGCTTTCTTT
TRBJ2-3,TRBV6-5,few,TRBD2,CASRLAGGSDTQYF,TGTGCCAGCAGACTAGCGGGAGGCTCAGATACGCAGTATTTT
TRBJ1-2,TRBV5-4,-,-,CASSLTGYGYGYTF,TGTGCCAGCAGCTTGACAGGGTATGGCTATGGCTACACCTTC
TRBJ2-7,TRBV7-9,-,TRBD1,CASSLAGTGGLYEQYF,TGTGCCAGCAGCTTAGCGGGGACAGGGGGCCTATACGAGCAGTACTTC
TRBJ2-3,TRBV28,-,-,CASSLGRISTDTQYF,TGTGCCAGCAGTTTAGGGCGAATTAGCACAGATACGCAGTATTTT
TRBJ2-5,TRBV7-2,-,-,CASSLRLARQETQYF,TGTGCCAGCAGCTTAAGGCTAGCGAGGCAAGAGACCCAGTACTTC
TRBJ1-5,TRBV7-9,-,-,CASSPLRGNQPQHF,TGTGCCAGCAGCCCTCTCCGGGGAAATCAGCCCCAGCATTTT
TRBJ2-5,TRBV29-1,few,TRBD1,CSVLGGRGETQYF,TGCAGCGTTTTAGGGGGCCGCGGAGAGACCCAGTACTTC
TRBJ1-2,TRBV6-5,-,TRBD1,CASSYRDSLGYTF,TGTGCCAGCAGTTACCGGGACAGCTTGGGCTACACCTTC
TRBJ1-5,TRBV4-2,few,TRBD1,CASSQKGQGGNQPQHF,TGTGCCAGCAGCCAGAAAGGACAGGGTGGCAATCAGCCCCAGCATTTT
TRBJ2-3,TRBV6-5,-,TRBD1,CASSYSGQVRLDTQYF,TGTGCCAGCAGTTACTCTGGACAGGTTCGGTTGGATACGCAGTATTTT
TRBJ2-1,TRBV9,few,-,CASSGRPAGEQFF,TGTGCCAGCAGCGGACGTCCAGCAGGTGAGCAGTTCTTC